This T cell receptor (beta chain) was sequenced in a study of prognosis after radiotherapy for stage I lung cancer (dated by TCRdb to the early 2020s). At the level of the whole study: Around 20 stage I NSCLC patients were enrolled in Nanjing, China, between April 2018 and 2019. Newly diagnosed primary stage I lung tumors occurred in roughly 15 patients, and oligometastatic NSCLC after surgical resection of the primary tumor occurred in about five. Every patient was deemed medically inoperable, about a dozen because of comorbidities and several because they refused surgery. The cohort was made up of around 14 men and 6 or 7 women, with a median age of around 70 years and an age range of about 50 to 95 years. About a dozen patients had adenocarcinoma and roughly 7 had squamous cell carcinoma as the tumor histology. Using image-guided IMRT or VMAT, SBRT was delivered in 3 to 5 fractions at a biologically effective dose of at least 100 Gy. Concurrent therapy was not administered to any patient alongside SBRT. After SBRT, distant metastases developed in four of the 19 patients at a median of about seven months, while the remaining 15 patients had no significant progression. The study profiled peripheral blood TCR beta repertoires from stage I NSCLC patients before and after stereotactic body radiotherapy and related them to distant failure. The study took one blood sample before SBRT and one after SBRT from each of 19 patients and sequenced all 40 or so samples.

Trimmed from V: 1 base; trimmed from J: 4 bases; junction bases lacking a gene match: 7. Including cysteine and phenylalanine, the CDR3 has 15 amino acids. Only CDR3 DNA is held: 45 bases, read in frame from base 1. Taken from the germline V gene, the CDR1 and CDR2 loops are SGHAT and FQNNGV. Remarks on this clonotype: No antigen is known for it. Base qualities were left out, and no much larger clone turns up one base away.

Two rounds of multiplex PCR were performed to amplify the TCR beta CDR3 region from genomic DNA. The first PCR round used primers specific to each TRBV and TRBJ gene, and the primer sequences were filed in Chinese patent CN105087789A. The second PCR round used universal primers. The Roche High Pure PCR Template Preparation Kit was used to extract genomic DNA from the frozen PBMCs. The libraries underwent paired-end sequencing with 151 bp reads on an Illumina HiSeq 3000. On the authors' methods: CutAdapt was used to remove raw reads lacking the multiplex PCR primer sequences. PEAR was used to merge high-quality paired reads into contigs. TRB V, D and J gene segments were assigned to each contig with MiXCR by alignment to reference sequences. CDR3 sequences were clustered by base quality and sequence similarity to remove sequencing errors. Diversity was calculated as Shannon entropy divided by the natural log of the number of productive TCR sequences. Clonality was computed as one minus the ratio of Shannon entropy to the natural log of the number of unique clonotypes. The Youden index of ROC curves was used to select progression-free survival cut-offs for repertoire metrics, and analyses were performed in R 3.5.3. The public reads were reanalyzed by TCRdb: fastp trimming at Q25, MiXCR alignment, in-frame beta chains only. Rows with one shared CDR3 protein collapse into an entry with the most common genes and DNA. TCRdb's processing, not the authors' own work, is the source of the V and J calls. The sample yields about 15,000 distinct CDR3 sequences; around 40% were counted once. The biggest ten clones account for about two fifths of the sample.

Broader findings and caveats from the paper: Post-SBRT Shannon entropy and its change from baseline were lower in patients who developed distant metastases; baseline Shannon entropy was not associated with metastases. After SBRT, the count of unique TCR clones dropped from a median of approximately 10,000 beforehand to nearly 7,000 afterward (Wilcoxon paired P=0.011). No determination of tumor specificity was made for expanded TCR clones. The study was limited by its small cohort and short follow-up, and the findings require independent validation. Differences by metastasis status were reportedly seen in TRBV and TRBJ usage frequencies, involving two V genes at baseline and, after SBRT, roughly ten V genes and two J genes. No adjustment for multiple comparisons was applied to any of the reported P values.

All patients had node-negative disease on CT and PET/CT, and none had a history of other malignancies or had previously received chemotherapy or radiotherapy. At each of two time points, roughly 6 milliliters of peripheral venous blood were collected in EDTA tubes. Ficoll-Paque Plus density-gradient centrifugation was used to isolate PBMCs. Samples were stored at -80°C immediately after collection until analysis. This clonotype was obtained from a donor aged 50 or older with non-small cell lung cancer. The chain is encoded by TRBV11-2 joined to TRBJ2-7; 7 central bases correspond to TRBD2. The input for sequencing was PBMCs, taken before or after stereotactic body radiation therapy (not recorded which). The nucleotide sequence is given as TGTGCCAGCAGCTTAGTCTTCGGGGGAGGGTACGAGCAGTACTTC. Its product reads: CASSLVFGGGYEQYF.